Below are 27 T cell receptor beta chains sequenced from a single sample in a study of blood T cell repertoires in COVID-19. Assay used: immunoSEQ multiplex PCR; TCRdb lists only in-frame clones, some missing. In the table there are approximately 100,000 clones, roughly nine tenths of which are singletons. Material for sequencing was peripheral blood. These receptor sequences come from a woman aged 80 or older with acute or convalescent COVID-19.

The CDR3 DNA reads as TGCGCCAGCAGTCGGGACAGGGGCCCAGATACGCAGTATTTT. Residues: CASSRDRGPDTQYF. This rearrangement joins TRBV23-1 to TRBJ2-3, with TRBD1 matching over 10 bases. TRBV23-1 is noted as an ORF with a role that remains uncertain. J lost 4 bases, V lost 4 bases, and 2 bases had no gene match. This CDR3 spans 14 amino acids.

V and J are TRBV7-2 and TRBJ2-1; 7 positions match TRBD1. There are 14 residues in the CDR3. With V trimmed by 5 bases and J by 10 bases, 11 bases remained unmatched. The V gene's germline CDR1 is SGHTA and CDR2 FQGNSA. The CDR3 DNA reads as TGTGCCAGCAGCCAGACACGAACAGGGGTCGAGCAGTTCTTC. Its protein is CASSQTRTGVEQFF.

The CDR3 DNA follows: TGCGCCAGCAGCCAGAGAGTGGGGACAGGGGCCGAGGGGCCCCAGCATTTT. This codes for CASSQRVGTGAEGPQHF. The chain couples TRBV4-3 to TRBJ1-5, with 10 bases matching TRBD1. V dropped 3 bases and J dropped 9; count of bases not matched to a gene: 14. The CDR3 is 17 amino acids. Germline V CDR1 and CDR2: LGHNA, YSLEER.

This clone was seen more than once but under ten times. This chain links TRBV24-1 with TRBJ1-3, with D perhaps TRBD1 (5 bases). There are 17 residues in the CDR3. CDR1 and CDR2 from the germline V gene are KGHDR and SFDVKD. The V end lost 3 bases, the J end lost 0 bases, and 14 bases lay between the germline ends. Written as DNA, the CDR3 is TGTGCCACCAGTGATGGGCGGGAAGGGGCCTCTGGAAACACCATATATTTT. It is translated as CATSDGREGASGNTIYF.

The CDR3 DNA is TGTGCCTGGAGTGACGGGAGCTCTGGAAACACCATATATTTT. This sequence encodes CAWSDGSSGNTIYF. The chain employs TRBV30 and TRBJ1-3, with D unresolved. This CDR3 has 14 amino acids. V was clipped by 1 base and J by 0 bases, with 7 bases between them. Germline V gene lookup returns CDR1 GTSNPN and CDR2 SVGIG (reference sequence).

This clone was found once. The chain has TRBV11-2 and TRBJ2-7; perhaps TRBD2 as D (5 bases). The CDR3 consists of 15 residues. Germline V gene lookup returns CDR1 SGHAT and CDR2 FQNNGV. The germline V and J ends were trimmed by 0 bases and 2 bases, with 11 bases remaining between them. The chain's CDR3 is CASSLDGGPPYEQYF. The DNA for the CDR3 is TGTGCCAGCAGCTTAGATGGAGGTCCTCCCTACGAGCAGTACTTC.

The chain links TRBV7-9 to TRBJ1-4; the D gene is possibly TRBD1 (5 bases). Germline CDR1 and CDR2: SEHNR and FQNEAQ (reference sequence). This CDR3 spans 16 amino acids. Trimming took off 0 bases at V and 4 bases at J, with 12 bases between the two ends. CDR3 sequence reads: CASSLAYGGYNEKLFF. CDR3 nucleotides: TGTGCCAGCAGCTTAGCCTATGGGGGGTATAATGAAAAACTGTTTTTT.

This clone was picked up a small number of times. This chain joins TRBV11-2 and TRBJ2-7; 7 bases match TRBD2. Germline V gene data show CDR1 as SGHAT and CDR2 as FQNNGV. The CDR3 loop spans 14 amino acids. V gave up 5 bases and J gave up 2 bases; unmatched junction bases: 6. As DNA, the CDR3 is TGTGCCAGCAGCCCATCCGGGGGGACCTACGAGCAGTACTTC. The encoded protein is CASSPSGGTYEQYF.

The chain uses TRBV5-1 and TRBJ1-1; the D gene is possibly TRBD1 (5 bases). There are 14 residues in the CDR3. The V and J ends lost 6 bases and 1 base respectively, with 13 bases between them. Germline-derived CDR1 and CDR2 are SGHRS and YFSETQ. CDR3 amino acids: CASIRGSGNTEAFF. For the CDR3, the DNA is TGCGCCAGCATAAGGGGATCCGGGAACACTGAAGCTTTCTTT.

The V call is TRBV19, the J call TRBJ2-5, with TRBD1 matching 8 bases. Trimming cost V 3 bases and J 7 bases; bases outside gene matches: 1. Germline V gene lookup returns CDR1 LNHDA and CDR2 SQIVND (reference sequence). This CDR3 spans 12 amino acids. The DNA of the CDR3 is TGTGCCAGTAGTATCGACAGGGGGACCCAGTACTTC. Its protein is CASSIDRGTQYF.

This chain links TRBV3-1 (or the pseudogene TRBV3-2) with TRBJ1-2; TRBD1 matches 10 bases. With 5 bases clipped from V and 0 bases from J, the junction kept 6 bases outside the gene matches. The CDR3 covers 16 residues. CDR1 and CDR2 (germline): LGHDT, YNNKEL (reference sequence). CDR3: CASSFLDRGTNYGYTF. CDR3 bases: TGTGCCAGCAGCTTCTTGGACAGGGGGACTAACTATGGCTACACCTTC.

The chain is built from TRBV7-9 and TRBJ2-7; 7 bases line up with TRBD1. The CDR3 extends over 16 amino acids. The V gene's germline CDR1 is SEHNR and CDR2 FQNEAQ (reference sequence). The V and J ends lost 0 bases and 5 bases, in that order; junction bases with no gene match: 10. The CDR3 here is CASSLARTGFFHEQYF. For the CDR3, the DNA is TGTGCCAGCAGCTTAGCAAGGACAGGATTTTTCCACGAGCAGTACTTC.

The rearrangement links TRBV27 to TRBJ1-6; TRBD1 aligns across 9 bases. Germline CDR1 and CDR2: MNHEY and SMNVEV (reference sequence). After removal of 8 bases from V and 5 bases from J, the junction contained 4 bases not matched to a gene. The CDR3 sequence is 14 residues long. CDR3 loop: CASRRDRDNSPLHF. The CDR3 bases are TGTGCCAGCCGGAGGGACAGGGATAATTCACCCCTCCACTTT.

This clone has only one observation. The J gene is TRBJ2-5, the V gene TRBV9, with TRBD2 identical over 9 bases. Germline trimming cut 3 bases from V and 5 bases from J; bases unmatched to any gene: 5. This CDR3 has 14 amino acids. Germline-derived CDR1 and CDR2 are SGDLS and YYNGEE. The chain's CDR3 is CASSAGLAGETQYF. The CDR3 DNA sequence: TGTGCCAGCAGCGCGGGACTAGCTGGGGAGACCCAGTACTTC. The whole variable domain, remainder taken from reference TRBV9 and TRBJ2-5, is DSGVTQTPKHLITATGQRVTLRCSPRSGDLSVYWYQQSLDQGLQFLIQYYNGEERAKGNILERFSAQQFPDLHSELNLSSLELGDSALYFCASSAGLAGETQYFGPGTRLLVL.

The J gene is TRBJ2-7, the V gene TRBV18; possible D gene TRBD1, 6 bases. The CDR3 runs to 16 residues. Trimming took off 5 bases at V and 2 bases at J, with 19 bases between the two ends. Germline CDR1 is KGHSH and CDR2 is LQKENI. CDR3 sequence (DNA): TGTGCCAGCTCATCTACTACAGGGTTACCCCCCTACGAGCAGTACTTC. Protein sequence: CASSSTTGLPPYEQYF.

The chain joins TRBV7-2 to TRBJ1-1; 8 positions match TRBD1. Germline V gives CDR1 SGHTA, CDR2 FQGNSA. This CDR3 contains 12 residues. J was trimmed by 8 bases and V by 3 bases; bases with no gene match: 2. CDR3 bases: TGTGCCAGCAGCTTGGACAGGGACGAAGCTTTCTTT. Protein product: CASSLDRDEAFF.

The chain uses TRBV3-1 (or the pseudogene TRBV3-2) and TRBJ1-2; D not certain. CDR3 size: 13 residues. V was shortened by 0 bases and J by 7 bases, with 9 bases between the two germline ends. The V gene's germline CDR1 is LGHDT and CDR2 YNNKEL (reference sequence). CDR3 nucleotide sequence: TGTGCCAGCAGCCAAGAGGCGGTTTCTGGCTACACCTTC. Protein sequence: CASSQEAVSGYTF.

V is TRBV19 and J is TRBJ2-3; 7 bases are shared with TRBD2. This CDR3 is 16 amino acids long. Germline V CDR1 and CDR2: LNHDA, SQIVND (reference sequence). V lost 6 bases, J lost 0 bases, and 9 bases stayed unmatched. CDR3 protein: CASSLLAELSTDTQYF. The CDR3 DNA reads TGTGCCAGTAGCCTTCTAGCGGAGCTTAGCACAGATACGCAGTATTTT.

The chain joins TRBV2 to TRBJ1-1, with unresolved D. This CDR3 has 14 amino acids. Between the trimmed V and J ends, which lost 3 bases and 0 bases, there was a span of 8 bases. Germline assignment: CDR1 SNHLY and CDR2 FYNNEI. The CDR3 is CASSEARMNTEAFF. Written as DNA, the CDR3 is TGTGCCAGCAGTGAGGCCAGAATGAACACTGAAGCTTTCTTT.

The chain joins TRBV19 to TRBJ2-4, with 11 bases matching TRBD2. V lost 8 bases, J lost 2 bases, and 5 bases stayed unmatched. This CDR3 is 15 amino acids long. Germline lookup yields CDR1 LNHDA and CDR2 SQIVND (reference sequence). This chain's CDR3 is CASRIAGGSKNIQYF. Here the CDR3 DNA reads TGTGCCAGTCGGATAGCGGGGGGGTCCAAAAACATTCAGTACTTC.

The V gene is TRBV7-9, the J gene TRBJ2-7, with D perhaps TRBD2 (6 bases). CDR1 and CDR2 (germline): SEHNR, FQNEAQ (reference sequence). The CDR3 consists of 15 residues. Trimming took 4 bases from V and 7 from J, leaving 20 bases between them. The CDR3 is CASSSTWRVGSEQYF. The CDR3 DNA reads TGTGCCAGCAGCTCAACGTGGAGGGTGGGGTCTGAGCAGTACTTC. The full variable domain, completed using reference TRBV7-9 and TRBJ2-7, is DTGVSQNPRHKITKRGQNVTFRCDPISEHNRLYWYRQTLGQGPEFLTYFQNEAQLEKSRLLSDRFSAERPKGSFSTLEIQRTEQGDSAMYLCASSSTWRVGSEQYFGPGTRLTVT.

The rearrangement links TRBV18 to TRBJ2-5, with TRBD2 as a possible D gene (6 bases). Trimming removed 1 base at V and 1 base at J, with 13 bases between. The CDR3 is made up of 16 amino acids. Looked up from germline, CDR1 is KGHSH and CDR2 is LQKENI. CDR3 bases: TGTGCCAGCTCACCACGGCCTCCCGGGAGCCAAGAGACCCAGTACTTC. This encodes CASSPRPPGSQETQYF. Variable domain in full (rest from reference TRBV18 and TRBJ2-5): NAGVMQNPRHLVRRRGQEARLRCSPMKGHSHVYWYRQLPEEGLKFMVYLQKENIIDESGMPKERFSAEFPKEGPSILRIQQVVRGDSAAYFCASSPRPPGSQETQYFGPGTRLLVL.

V gene TRBV4-1 combines with J gene TRBJ2-3; maybe TRBD1 (5 bases). CDR3 length: 15 residues. With 5 bases removed from V and 1 base from J, the gap between germline ends came to 13 bases. The V gene's germline CDR1 is MGHRA and CDR2 YSYEKL. The CDR3 DNA sequence: TGCGCCAGCAGCTCTCAATTAGGGGGCACAGATACGCAGTATTTT. Encoded protein: CASSSQLGGTDTQYF.

V is TRBV12-5 and J is TRBJ2-1; 7 nucleotides align to TRBD1. CDR1 and CDR2 from the germline V gene are LGHNT and FRNRAP. This CDR3 spans 14 amino acids. The V and J ends lost 7 bases and 8 bases, in that order; junction bases with no gene match: 11. The chain's CDR3 is CASALDRAWDEQFF. The CDR3 DNA reads as TGTGCTAGTGCCTTAGACAGGGCCTGGGATGAGCAGTTCTTC.

The rearrangement links TRBV4-1 to TRBJ2-3; TRBD2 agrees at 13 bases. Germline assignment: CDR1 MGHRA and CDR2 YSYEKL. Trimming removed 3 bases from V and 5 bases from J; junction bases left unmatched: 14. The CDR3 loop spans 19 amino acids. The CDR3 nucleotides are TGCGCCAGCAGCCAGATAGAAGGACTAGCGGGGGCCCTAGGAGATACGCAGTATTTT. Amino acids: CASSQIEGLAGALGDTQYF.

The V call is TRBV12-3 or TRBV12-4, the J call TRBJ1-3, with D unclear. The V and J ends lost 5 bases and 2 bases respectively, with 7 bases between them. The CDR3 sequence is 13 residues long. The CDR3 coding sequence is TGTGCCAGCAGTCCCTCCCCTGGAAACACCATATATTTT. Protein sequence: CASSPSPGNTIYF.

The V gene is TRBV10-3, the J gene TRBJ2-7; 8 nucleotides match TRBD1. The length of the CDR3 is 12 residues. Trimming took 4 bases from V and 7 from J; bases not matched to a gene: 3. Germline loops: CDR1 ENHRY, CDR2 SYGVKD. In DNA form, the CDR3 reads TGTGCCATCAGTGGGACAGGGCAAGAGCAGTACTTC. It specifies CAISGTGQEQYF.